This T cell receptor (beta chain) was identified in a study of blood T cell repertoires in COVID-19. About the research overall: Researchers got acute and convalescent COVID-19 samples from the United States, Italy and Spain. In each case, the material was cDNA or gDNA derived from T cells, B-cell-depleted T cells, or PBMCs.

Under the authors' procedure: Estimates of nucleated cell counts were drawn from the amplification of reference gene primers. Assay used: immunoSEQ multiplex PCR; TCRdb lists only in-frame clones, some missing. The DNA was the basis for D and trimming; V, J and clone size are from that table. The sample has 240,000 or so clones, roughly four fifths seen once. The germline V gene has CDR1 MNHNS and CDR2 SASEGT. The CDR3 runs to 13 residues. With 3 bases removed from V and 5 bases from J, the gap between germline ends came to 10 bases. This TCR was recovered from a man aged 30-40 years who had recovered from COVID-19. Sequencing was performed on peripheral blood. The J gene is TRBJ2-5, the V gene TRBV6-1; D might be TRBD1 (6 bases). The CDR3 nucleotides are TGTGCCAGCAGTGACAGGGGAGTTGAGACCCAGTACTTC. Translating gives CASSDRGVETQYF.